This T cell receptor (beta chain) was identified in a study of cytomegalovirus exposure and HLA in healthy donors. At the level of the study: Unique TCR beta sequences numbering approximately 120 million came from 190 million or so T cells in an earlier analysis.

Study-wide findings and caveats: In a later analysis, specific HLA alleles were associated with around 17,000 TCR beta sequences at a 0.05 false discovery rate.

Amplification used 60 Vbeta primers and 13 Jbeta primers. Using immunoSEQ multiplex PCR, the repertoire was profiled, and TCRdb retains in-frame clones only, with some absent. This repertoire shows 200,000 to 250,000 clones, roughly four fifths found once; its top ten account for 0.22%. In the case of this clone: Its specificity is not known.

CDR1 and CDR2 from the germline V gene are SNHLY and FYNNEI. This CDR3 contains 14 residues. V shed 4 bases and J shed 3 bases, with 12 bases lying between them. The gene calls are TRBV2 and TRBJ1-1; weak D call: TRBD1 (5 bases). The sample comprised PBMCs. This sequence was found in a girl aged 2 to 10 in good health and CMV-seronegative. The CDR3 DNA reads TGTGCCAGCAGTGGGGGGGTTCGGCACACTGAAGCTTTCTTT. This codes for CASSGGVRHTEAFF.